This TCR beta chain is from a study of blood T cell repertoires in COVID-19. Study at large: Sites across the United States, Italy and Spain contributed samples from acute and convalescent COVID-19. PBMCs, B-cell-depleted T cells, or T cells were the source of the cDNA or gDNA that made up the material.

In the authors' workflow: It was from reference gene primer amplification that nucleated cell counts were estimated. Using immunoSEQ multiplex PCR, the repertoire was profiled, and TCRdb retains in-frame clones only, with some absent. V and J calls and clone size are copied from that table; D and trimming were computed from the DNA. The table records roughly 110,000 clones, 85% of them present only once. This receptor was identified in a human donor in a cohort sampled during active COVID-19. The source material was peripheral blood.

CDR3 in amino acids: CASSSSGGSRNVRDTQYF. The CDR3 DNA reads as TGTGCCAGTAGCAGTAGCGGGGGGTCCCGCAATGTGAGGGATACGCAGTATTTT. The V and J genes are TRBV19 and TRBJ2-3, with 10 bases aligning to TRBD2. The CDR3 spans 18 residues. The V and J ends lost 6 bases and 6 bases, in that order; junction bases with no gene match: 18. The germline CDR1 and CDR2 sequences are LNHDA and SQIVND (reference sequence).